The 3 T cell receptor beta chains presented below share a single source sample, sequenced in a study of cytomegalovirus exposure and HLA in healthy donors. The study ran its PCR with 60 Vbeta and 13 Jbeta primers. Data came from immunoSEQ multiplex PCR; TCRdb stores just in-frame clones and leaves some out. The sample includes about 150,000 clones, around 82% seen only once; the top ten take 4.5% to 7%. The specimen sequenced was PBMCs. The receptors here all came from a woman aged 40-49 years in good health and CMV-seropositive.

This chain connects TRBV11-2 to TRBJ2-5; no firm D call. Per the germline V gene, CDR1 is SGHAT and CDR2 is FQNNGV. The V end lost 2 bases, the J end lost 7 bases, and 11 bases lay between the germline ends. The CDR3 consists of 13 residues. The CDR3 bases are TGTGCCAGCAGCTTATCACTCCACGGGACCCAGTACTTC. It specifies CASSLSLHGTQYF.

The V and J genes are TRBV20-1 and TRBJ2-5; no definite D call. The CDR3 runs to 10 residues. CDR1 DFQATT and CDR2 SNEGSKA come from the germline V gene (reference sequence). V lost 3 bases and J lost 5, with 4 bases in between. The CDR3 sequence: CSASVETQYF. CDR3 sequence (DNA): TGCAGTGCTAGCGTCGAGACCCAGTACTTC.

J is TRBJ2-1 and V is TRBV7-2; 15 bases agree with TRBD2. This CDR3 has 18 residues. The V gene end was trimmed by 1 base and the J gene end by 3 bases; junction bases not matched to a gene: 4. Germline-derived CDR1 and CDR2 are SGHTA and FQGNSA. The CDR3 DNA follows: TGTGCCAGCAGCTTAGGGGGACTAGCGGGAGGCCACTACAATGAGCAGTTCTTC. It encodes CASSLGGLAGGHYNEQFF.